The source of this TCR beta chain is a study of blood T cell repertoires in COVID-19 (TCRdb year 2020). Regarding the study in general: The collaborator samples originated in the United States, Italy and Spain and spanned the acute and convalescent phases of COVID-19. Deeply sampled blood TCRbeta repertoires from subjects exposed to, actively infected with, or recovered from COVID-19 were included in the dataset. Nearly every sample came with metadata listing a de-identified subject ID, COVID-19 status, age in years and sex. Samples came from the ongoing ImmuneRACE study (first 160 participants) plus 1,254 subjects from 6 global collaborators. The prospective study material was composed of cDNA or gDNA derived from T cells, B-cell-depleted T cells, or PBMCs. A freely available public database, intended as a resource for researchers studying the immune response to SARS-CoV-2, is where the repertoires were released. HLA class I and class II types, where available, came from metadata supplied by the sample provider rather than from assay-based typing. The study at large found these results: The quantity of clinical and demographic metadata differed by source and by participant and was supplied without curation.

V is trimmed back by 4 bases and J by 5 bases, and the junction contains 11 bases that no gene match accounts for. Via the germline V gene (reference sequence), CDR1 is LGHDT and CDR2 YNNKEL. Reading from cysteine to phenylalanine, the CDR3 counts 17 amino acids. Left in the record is the CDR3 DNA by itself, 51 bases read in frame from the first base. Collaborating institutions collected whole blood in K2EDTA tubes following their own protocols. For TCRbeta analysis, collaborators shipped samples as frozen whole blood, isolated PBMCs, or DNA extracted from either of those sample types. TCRbeta CDR3 regions were amplified from genomic DNA by means of the immunoSEQ Assay, a bias-controlled multiplex PCR. On the study's bioinformatics: Nucleated cell counts per sample were estimated from amplification of reference gene primers within the assay. Sequence reads were collapsed and filtered to measure the absolute abundance of every unique TCRbeta CDR3 rearrangement. For each sample, productive Simpson clonality was calculated as the square root of Simpson's diversity index over productive rearrangements. The source is immuneACCESS, and TCRdb retained only in-frame sequences with V and J called. Part of the clones is not carried over; for the studies checked, unresolved V genes explain less than half of this, and the remainder is unexplained. V and J calls and clone size follow that table, whereas D and trimming were derived from the DNA. The sample table contains tens of thousands of clones; only one count was recorded for 70% to 90% of them. 6.5% to 8% of the sample lies in the top ten.

On this clone: No cognate antigen has been identified for it. Base qualities are not at hand, and no much larger clone is one base apart.

The origin of this receptor is a human donor with active COVID-19. The donor label of this sample is uncertain. The sequenced sample was peripheral blood. Recombination connected TRBV3-1 (or the pseudogene TRBV3-2) to TRBJ2-3; the central 11 bases match TRBD2. The CDR3 protein sequence reads: CASSRSLSGGAIDTQYF. The nucleotides read TGTGCCAGCAGCCGTTCCCTTAGCGGGGGGGCAATAGATACGCAGTATTTT.